The T cell receptor beta chain under discussion was sequenced for a study of T-cell memory formation after mild COVID-19. The CDR3 extends over 13 amino acids. Germline V gene sequence: CDR1 MNHEY, CDR2 SMNVEV (reference sequence). The V gene lost 3 bases and the J gene lost 5 bases, with 9 bases spanning the gap. Barcoded TCR alpha and TCR beta cDNA libraries with UMIs came from 5'RACE using constant-segment primers. Using its own MiXCR run on the 5' RACE reads, TCRdb lists one record per CDR3 protein. This sample has roughly 48,000 distinct CDR3 sequences, with 25% to 35% found just once. The chain combines TRBV27 with TRBJ2-3; D is possibly TRBD2 (5 bases). Sequencing was performed on PBMCs or a T cell subset sorted from them (not recorded which). This clonotype originated in a man younger than 35 who had mild COVID-19 (a few samples of this study predate the infection). Cell type and time point are not known. CDR3 sequence reads: CASSFGVGDTQYF. The CDR3 DNA reads TGTGCCAGCAGTTTCGGGGTTGGAGATACGCAGTATTTT.